This TCR beta chain was observed in a study of post-analysis software for immune sequencing data. Across the study: Relapsing-remitting, secondary progressive and progressive-relapsing multiple sclerosis were all included among the disease courses. Points from the study as a whole: Relative to controls, patients had several TRBV segments at higher frequency, with TRBV5-6, TRBV5-1 and TRBV20-1 among these. There was significantly lower normalized Chao1 diversity in multiple sclerosis patients than in controls.

Germline V gene sequence: CDR1 SGHRS, CDR2 YFSETQ. There are 13 residues in the CDR3. Prepared libraries of TCR beta cDNA carried unique molecular identifiers. The authors obtained roughly 500,000 cDNA molecules from approximately 0.95 to 9.8 million T cells. TCRdb re-derived calls from the PCR reads in MiXCR, one entry per CDR3 protein. The table includes about 460,000 distinct CDR3 sequences, around 40% detected once. For this clonotype: Its target is not known. Compared with germline, one end of the junction differs, possibly owing to a read error.

The sequence came from a girl aged 5-17 years with multiple sclerosis. Sample: blood. The chain employs TRBV5-1 and TRBJ1-5; D ambiguous. CDR3: CASSPSSNRPQHF. In DNA form, the CDR3 reads TGCGCCAGCAGCCCGTCCAGCAATCGGCCCCAGCATTTT.